This TCR beta chain originates from a study of blood T cell repertoires in COVID-19. Study in general: Spain, Italy and the United States supplied samples that represented acute and convalescent COVID-19. The analysed material was cDNA or gDNA that came from T cells, B-cell-depleted T cells, or PBMCs.

CDR1 is LNHDA, CDR2 SQIVND, per germline (reference sequence). The V end was cut by 3 bases, the J end by 5 bases, with 22 bases between. The CDR3 length is 17 residues. Authors' processing steps: The assay estimated nucleated cells by amplifying reference gene primers. Sequencing was performed with immunoSEQ multiplex PCR; in TCRdb, only in-frame clones are kept and a portion is missing. That table supplies the V and J calls and clone size; D and trimming were determined from the DNA. Among approximately 240,000 clones, about 85% were seen once, and the ten largest hold approximately 2.6%. This receptor was taken from a man aged 50 or older who had recovered from COVID-19. This chain joins TRBV19 and TRBJ1-1, with a tentative D call TRBD1 (5 bases). Material: peripheral blood. CDR3 sequence reads: CASSIGAGGTRGTEAFF. The CDR3, as DNA: TGTGCCAGTAGTATTGGGGCAGGCGGCACCAGAGGTACTGAAGCTTTCTTT.